Reported below is one T cell receptor beta chain. The antigen remains undetermined. Alongside a J-beta primer mix, a sample-barcoded 5' primer served in a second PCR lasting about 7 to 12 cycles. TCRdb passed the 5' RACE reads through MiXCR, listing each CDR3 protein once. The top ten hold 30% to 40% of the sample, which has hundreds of thousands of distinct CDR3 sequences, around 54% seen once. Isolation yielded PBMCs, at least 7 million per sample, in every case. CDR3 length equals 14 residues. Germline V gene data show CDR1 as MNHNY and CDR2 as SVGAGI (reference sequence). Deletions cut 0 bases from V and 7 bases from J, with 12 bases between. The record originates from a study of blood T cells in healthy people across ages. Study-level results: Significant beta diversity loss was already apparent by age around 36, declining roughly linearly.

The specimen was blood. The sequence derives from a man in his sixties in good health. The chain has TRBV6-6 and TRBJ1-2; possibly TRBD1 for D (5 bases). CDR3 region: CASSYSGRAFGYTF. CDR3 sequence (DNA): TGTGCCAGCAGTTACTCGGGCAGGGCTTTTGGCTACACCTTC.